Each of the 31 T cell receptor beta chains below was sequenced from the same sample in a study of blood T cell repertoires in COVID-19. Libraries were prepared by immunoSEQ multiplex PCR; TCRdb keeps only in-frame clonotypes and omits some of them. This sample carries about 150,000 clones, about 80% of them seen once, and the ten largest clones take about 12%. The sequenced material came from peripheral blood. The origin of the receptors is a woman aged 60 to 75 with COVID-19, enrolled during active disease.

The V and J genes are TRBV4-2 and TRBJ2-1; 11 bases map to TRBD2. V was clipped by 0 bases and J by 10 bases; unmatched bases: 5. CDR3 length: 15 amino acids. Germline loops: CDR1 LGHNA, CDR2 YNFKEQ. The CDR3: CASSQELAGGREQFF. The CDR3 DNA reads TGTGCCAGCAGCCAAGAGCTAGCGGGGGGACGGGAGCAGTTCTTC.

The sample holds a few counts of this clone. The chain couples TRBV6-6 to TRBJ1-5; 7 bases agree with TRBD1. The CDR3 is 16 amino acids. Per the germline V gene, CDR1 is MNHNY and CDR2 is SVGAGI (reference sequence). V lost 6 bases and J lost 2; bases outside the gene matches: 10. CDR3 nucleotide sequence: TGTGCCAGCAGCCGATCAGGGGGTCGGGGCAATCAGCCCCAGCATTTT. It codes for CASSRSGGRGNQPQHF.

The chain employs TRBV7-8 and TRBJ2-7; TRBD1 aligns across 9 bases. There are 15 residues in the CDR3. The V gene's germline CDR1 is SGHVS and CDR2 FQNEAQ. V was clipped by 3 bases and J by 1 base; unmatched bases: 4. The CDR3 nucleotides read TGTGCCAGCAGCTTCGGGGGACAGGGATCCTACGAGCAGTACGTC. As protein: CASSFGGQGSYEQYV.

V usage is TRBV19 and J usage is TRBJ1-2; 7 nucleotides line up with TRBD1. The V gene's germline CDR1 is LNHDA and CDR2 SQIVND (reference sequence). The trim removed 6 bases at V and 4 bases at J, leaving 8 bases unmatched. The CDR3 length is 14 residues. CDR3 residues: CASSPGQISYGYTF. The CDR3 DNA reads TGTGCCAGTAGCCCGGGACAGATATCCTATGGCTACACCTTC.

This clone was seen once. V usage is TRBV10-3 and J usage is TRBJ1-2; no definite D call. The V gene's germline CDR1 is ENHRY and CDR2 SYGVKD. V was trimmed by 1 base and J by 6 bases, leaving 6 bases between them. The length of the CDR3 is 12 residues. For the CDR3, the DNA is TGTGCCATCAGTGAGTTTTCTAATGGCTACACCTTC. This gives the protein CAISEFSNGYTF.

Points on this clone: Additional DNA sequences in this sample encode the identical CDR3. The chain carries TRBV18 and TRBJ1-2; TRBD1 matches 8 bases. This CDR3 region has 14 residues. Germline CDR1 and CDR2: KGHSH and LQKENI. Trimming at V came to 3 bases and at J to 3 bases, leaving 3 bases not matched to a gene. In DNA form, the CDR3 reads TGTGCCAGCTCACCCCCGGACAGGGACTATGGCTACACCTTC. Translating it yields CASSPPDRDYGYTF.

In its sample, this clone was seen a few times. The rearrangement uses TRBV19 and TRBJ1-2; the D is unclear. The length of the CDR3 is 12 residues. CDR1 and CDR2 from the germline V gene are LNHDA and SQIVND (reference sequence). The V end lost 3 bases, the J end lost 6 bases, and 8 bases lay between the germline ends. The DNA of the CDR3 is TGTGCCAGTAGTATGGTGGCACATGGCTACACCTTC. This translates into CASSMVAHGYTF.

This chain connects TRBV5-4 to TRBJ1-3, with no clear D. V was shortened by 1 base and J by 3 bases, with 2 bases between the two germline ends. This CDR3 region has 12 residues. Per the germline V gene, CDR1 is SGHNT and CDR2 is YYREEE (reference sequence). The CDR3 loop reads CASSLYGNTIYF. The CDR3 region has the DNA TGTGCCAGCAGCTTGTATGGAAACACCATATATTTT.

The chain uses TRBV29-1 and TRBJ2-5; 11 positions match TRBD1. The CDR3 is 13 amino acids. Per germline, CDR1 SQVTM and CDR2 ANQGSEA. J gave up 5 bases and V 7 bases, and 6 bases lay outside the gene matches. CDR3 in DNA: TGCAGCGAATCCGGGACAGGGGGGGAGACCCAGTACTTC. This gives the protein CSESGTGGETQYF.

The J gene is TRBJ2-3, the V gene TRBV19; the D gene is possibly TRBD1 (7 bases). CDR1 is LNHDA, CDR2 SQIVND, per germline (reference sequence). V lost 7 bases to trimming and J lost 3 bases, with 14 bases between them. There are 14 residues in the CDR3. The CDR3 DNA follows: TGTGCCAGTATGGCACAGGGGAGGACAGATACGCAGTATTTT. Translating gives CASMAQGRTDTQYF.

This chain uses TRBV6-4 with TRBJ1-2; D call uncertain. The CDR3 extends over 13 amino acids. Trimming pared 0 bases from V and 7 bases from J, leaving 9 bases between. Germline V gene lookup returns CDR1 MRHNA and CDR2 SNTAGT. CDR3 sequence reads: CASSDSGASGYTF. The CDR3 DNA follows: TGTGCCAGCAGTGACTCGGGCGCGAGTGGCTACACCTTC.

The chain recombines TRBV15 with TRBJ1-5, with no clear D. Trimming took 0 bases from V and 4 from J, leaving 13 bases between them. Germline values: CDR1 LNHNV, CDR2 YYDKDF (reference sequence). This CDR3 is 16 amino acids long. The CDR3 region is CATSRDRPGGNQPQHF. The CDR3 DNA reads as TGTGCCACCAGCAGAGATCGACCGGGAGGGAATCAGCCCCAGCATTTT.

The chain links TRBV29-1 to TRBJ1-4; D unresolved. The CDR3 runs 16 residues. V lost 4 bases to trimming and J lost 0 bases, with 15 bases between them. From germline, CDR1 is SQVTM and CDR2 ANQGSEA. The CDR3 reads CSVGGTVGATNEKLFF. DNA for the CDR3: TGCAGCGTTGGAGGCACAGTGGGAGCAACTAATGAAAAACTGTTTTTT.

The rearrangement links TRBV3-1 (or the pseudogene TRBV3-2) to TRBJ2-1; 7 bases line up with TRBD2. Germline CDR1 and CDR2: LGHDT and YNNKEL (reference sequence). CDR3 length: 14 amino acids. The ends lost 5 bases at V and 3 bases at J; junction bases unmatched: 4. The CDR3 DNA is TGTGCCAGCAGCAGACGGGGGGACTACAATGAGCAGTTCTTC. It encodes CASSRRGDYNEQFF.

V is TRBV12-5 and J is TRBJ2-7; tentative D call: TRBD2 (5 bases). CDR1 and CDR2 (germline): LGHNT, FRNRAP. This CDR3 is built from 15 residues. Trimming stripped 0 bases from V and 2 bases from J, with 11 bases between. The CDR3 bases are TGTGCTAGTGGTTTGGTTTTCCGGGGAGCCTACGAGCAGTACTTC. Encoded protein: CASGLVFRGAYEQYF.

The gene calls are TRBV10-3 and TRBJ1-5, with TRBD1 as a possible D gene (6 bases). This CDR3 comprises 12 residues. Germline CDR1 is ENHRY and CDR2 is SYGVKD. V gave up 8 bases and J gave up 5 bases, with 10 bases separating them. CDR3 coding DNA: TGTGCCATCGCCTCAGGGGATCAGCCCCAGCATTTT. This sequence encodes CAIASGDQPQHF.

This chain uses TRBV7-8 with TRBJ1-1, with TRBD1 matching 8 bases. The trim removed 6 bases at V and 4 bases at J, leaving 7 bases unmatched. Germline CDR1 and CDR2: SGHVS and FQNEAQ. The CDR3 has 14 residues. The DNA for the CDR3 is TGTGCCAGCAGTTTGACAGGGGTCGGCACTGAAGCTTTCTTT. Residues: CASSLTGVGTEAFF.

V gene TRBV5-1 combines with J gene TRBJ1-4, with 7 bases aligning to TRBD1. This CDR3 is built from 14 residues. Germline V gives CDR1 SGHRS, CDR2 YFSETQ. Trimming cost V 3 bases and J 7 bases; bases outside gene matches: 6. The CDR3 coding sequence is TGCGCCAGCAGCTACGGGACAGAGGGTGAAAAACTGTTTTTT. Protein sequence: CASSYGTEGEKLFF. Variable domain in full (rest from reference TRBV5-1 and TRBJ1-4): KAGVTQTPRYLIKTRGQQVTLSCSPISGHRSVSWYQQTPGQGLQFLFEYFSETQRNKGNFPGRFSGRQFSNSRSEMNVSTLELGDSALYLCASSYGTEGEKLFFGSGTQLSVL.

This chain connects TRBV11-2 to TRBJ2-3; TRBD1 agrees at 7 bases. In germline, CDR1 is SGHAT, CDR2 FQNNGV. The ends lost 3 bases at V and 2 bases at J; junction bases unmatched: 8. The CDR3 covers 16 residues. CDR3 DNA: TGTGCCAGCAGCTTGACCGGGACAGCCTTCACAGATACGCAGTATTTT. Protein: CASSLTGTAFTDTQYF.

This clone was observed a single time. This chain uses TRBV6-5 with TRBJ1-1; TRBD1 aligns across 10 bases. This CDR3 comprises 12 residues. Losses at the gene ends were 5 bases for V and 11 bases for J; bases not matched to a gene: 5. CDR1 is MNHEY, CDR2 SVGAGI, per germline. The CDR3 bases are TGTGCCAGCAGTCGCGACAGGGGGCAGGCTTTCTTT. Its translation: CASSRDRGQAFF.

The gene calls are TRBV5-6 and TRBJ1-1; 7 positions match TRBD1. J was trimmed by 0 bases and V by 5 bases; bases with no gene match: 13. CDR1 is SGHDT and CDR2 is YYEEEE in the germline V gene. The length of the CDR3 is 17 residues. CDR3 sequence: CASSPDRGGFMNTEAFF. CDR3 coding DNA: TGTGCCAGCAGTCCCGACAGAGGGGGCTTCATGAACACTGAAGCTTTCTTT.

The rearrangement links TRBV7-9 to TRBJ1-3; 7 bases fit TRBD1. Trimming took 4 bases from V and 3 from J; bases not matched to a gene: 6. The CDR3 is 15 amino acids. Germline V gives CDR1 SEHNR, CDR2 FQNEAQ (reference sequence). The CDR3 reads CASSSDRLGGNTIYF. In DNA form, the CDR3 reads TGTGCCAGCAGCTCGGACAGGTTGGGTGGAAACACCATATATTTT.

The rearrangement uses TRBV5-1 and TRBJ1-3, with D maybe TRBD1 (6 bases). Germline V gene data show CDR1 as SGHRS and CDR2 as YFSETQ. Trimming took off 0 bases at V and 5 bases at J, with 18 bases between the two ends. The CDR3 totals 17 residues. The CDR3 protein is CASSLVQGQGLRNTIYF. In nucleotides, the CDR3 is TGCGCCAGCAGCTTGGTTCAGGGACAAGGCCTTCGAAACACCATATATTTT.

The V and J genes are TRBV10-1 and TRBJ1-1, with 7 bases lining up with TRBD1. Unmatched junction bases numbered 5, after V lost 3 bases and J lost 10 bases. The CDR3 is 12 residues long. Germline assignment: CDR1 WNHNN and CDR2 SYGVQD (reference sequence). As DNA, the CDR3 is TGCGCCAGCAGTGAAGGTGACAGGGCAGCTTTCTTT. Translating gives CASSEGDRAAFF.

This rearrangement joins TRBV3-1 (or the pseudogene TRBV3-2) to TRBJ1-4; D call uncertain. Trimming removed 4 bases from V and 8 bases from J, with 23 bases in between. Germline CDR1 is LGHDT and CDR2 is YNNKEL (reference sequence). The CDR3 extends over 17 amino acids. The CDR3 here is CASSPNPTIRIGEKLFF. CDR3 nucleotide sequence: TGTGCCAGCAGCCCCAACCCAACGATTCGAATCGGGGAAAAACTGTTTTTT.

The chain links TRBV5-4 to TRBJ1-2, with unresolved D. The ends were cut back, 0 bases at V and 1 base at J, with 10 bases in the middle. Germline CDR1 and CDR2: SGHNT and YYREEE (reference sequence). The CDR3 has 15 amino acids. Here the CDR3 reads CASSLEAGNNYGYTF. CDR3 sequence (DNA): TGTGCCAGCAGCTTGGAGGCAGGAAATAACTATGGCTACACCTTC. Full variable domain (missing parts from reference TRBV5-4 and TRBJ1-2): ETGVTQSPTHLIKTRGQQVTLRCSSQSGHNTVSWYQQALGQGPQFIFQYYREEENGRGNFPPRFSGLQFPNYSSELNVNALELDDSALYLCASSLEAGNNYGYTFGSGTRLTVV.

This chain uses TRBV29-1 with TRBJ2-3; 8 nucleotides agree with TRBD2. This CDR3 has 17 amino acids. CDR1 and CDR2 (germline): SQVTM, ANQGSEA. V was pared by 3 bases and J by 0 bases, with 11 bases of the junction left unmatched. The chain's CDR3 is CSVDPRGLAESTDTQYF. For the CDR3, the DNA is TGCAGCGTTGACCCTCGAGGACTAGCAGAAAGCACAGATACGCAGTATTTT.

This rearrangement joins TRBV6-1 to TRBJ1-6, with D unclear. The ends were cut back, 3 bases at V and 10 bases at J, with 22 bases in the middle. The CDR3 spans 17 residues. CDR1 MNHNS and CDR2 SASEGT come from the germline V gene. The CDR3 loop reads CASSDGRKGGLQSPLHF. CDR3 DNA: TGTGCCAGCAGTGACGGAAGAAAGGGAGGATTACAGTCACCCCTCCACTTT.

The rearrangement joins TRBV10-3 to TRBJ1-2; 10 nucleotides align to TRBD1. The germline V gene encodes CDR1 ENHRY and CDR2 SYGVKD. With V trimmed by 2 bases and J by 8 bases, 8 bases remained unmatched. CDR3 size: 15 residues. The CDR3 nucleotides read TGTGCCATCAGTGAGACTGTTGGGACAGGGGTCGGCTACACCTTC. This translates into CAISETVGTGVGYTF.

The chain joins TRBV6-6 to TRBJ2-1; 10 bases agree with TRBD1. Germline CDR1 reads MNHNY; CDR2 reads SVGAGI (reference sequence). The CDR3 is made up of 15 amino acids. Trimming took 6 bases from V and 5 from J; bases not matched to a gene: 7. CDR3 sequence: CASSDRDRGHNEQFF. CDR3 in DNA: TGTGCCAGCAGCGACCGGGACAGGGGCCACAATGAGCAGTTCTTC.

The chain employs TRBV10-1 and TRBJ2-1; TRBD2 matches 9 bases. CDR3 length: 17 residues. V was clipped by 3 bases and J by 2 bases; unmatched bases: 8. The V gene's germline CDR1 is WNHNN and CDR2 SYGVQD (reference sequence). Written as DNA, the CDR3 is TGCGCCAGCAGTGATGGTGGCGGGGGGGGAACCTACAATGAGCAGTTCTTC. Translating it yields CASSDGGGGGTYNEQFF.